This T cell receptor (beta chain) originates from a study of T cell changes during pregnancy in multiple sclerosis. Sequenced by immunoSEQ multiplex PCR; TCRdb stores in-frame clones only, minus some. The sample carries around 20,000 clones, 80% to 90% recorded once. The specimen was CD8+ T cells from peripheral blood mononuclear cells, collected after pregnancy. The TCR sequence derives from a female donor in good health, enrolled as a control in a pregnancy study.

CDR3 bases: TGTGCCAGCAGCTTAGAAGAAGGAGGGCCCCGCATTGGGGCCAACGTCCTGACTTTC. This encodes CASSLEEGGPRIGANVLTF. The chain carries TRBV7-9 and TRBJ2-6, with D maybe TRBD2 (6 bases). CDR1 SEHNR and CDR2 FQNEAQ come from the germline V gene (reference sequence). V lost 1 base and J lost 3, with 19 bases in between. CDR3 length: 19 amino acids. The whole variable domain, remainder taken from reference TRBV7-9 and TRBJ2-6, is DTGVSQNPRHKITKRGQNVTFRCDPISEHNRLYWYRQTLGQGPEFLTYFQNEAQLEKSRLLSDRFSAERPKGSFSTLEIQRTEQGDSAMYLCASSLEEGGPRIGANVLTFGAGSRLTVL.